A single sample gave rise to the 28 T cell receptor beta chains below, sequenced in a study of technical replicates of blood from a few donors. Clones were read by immunoSEQ multiplex PCR, and TCRdb kept only the in-frame ones, dropping some. Here the sample spans over 55,000 clones, approximately 89% being singletons. Sequences were obtained from PBMCs. The receptors were sampled from a human donor in good health. Some clones in this sample may be carry-over from other donors' samples.

The rearrangement joins TRBV28 to TRBJ1-3; 8 nucleotides match TRBD1. Looked up from germline, CDR1 is MDHEN and CDR2 is SYDVKM. J lost 1 base, V lost 3 bases, and 5 bases had no gene match. The CDR3 runs 16 residues. The CDR3 loop reads CASSFARTGSGNTIYF. CDR3 in DNA: TGTGCCAGCAGTTTCGCCCGGACAGGGTCTGGAAACACCATATATTTT.

The chain combines TRBV9 with TRBJ1-2, with TRBD1 identical over 10 bases. The germline V gene encodes CDR1 SGDLS and CDR2 YYNGEE. J gave up 6 bases and V 0 bases, and 8 bases lay outside the gene matches. The CDR3 length is 16 residues. The CDR3 region is CASSVARDRGMDGYTF. CDR3 DNA sequence: TGTGCCAGCAGCGTAGCTCGGGACAGGGGTATGGATGGCTACACCTTC.

The chain couples TRBV2 to TRBJ2-7; TRBD2 matches 14 bases. Germline values: CDR1 SNHLY, CDR2 FYNNEI. There are 14 residues in the CDR3. Trimming took 4 bases from V and 6 from J; bases not matched to a gene: 2. This chain's CDR3 is CASSGTSGRSEQYF. The CDR3 DNA sequence: TGTGCCAGCAGTGGGACTAGCGGGAGGAGCGAGCAGTACTTC.

The chain is built from TRBV7-6 and TRBJ2-1, with 12 bases fitting TRBD2. V lost 2 bases to trimming and J lost 4 bases; unmatched junction nucleotides: 9. The CDR3 runs to 18 residues. Germline lookup yields CDR1 SGHVS and CDR2 FNYEAQ. The DNA of the CDR3 is TGTGCCAGCAGCTTAATGGGCGGGCTAGCGGGGGGGTACAATGAGCAGTTCTTC. Amino acid sequence: CASSLMGGLAGGYNEQFF.

This rearrangement joins TRBV5-1 to TRBJ1-1; no reliable D call. V shed 0 bases and J shed 5 bases, with 14 bases lying between them. In germline, CDR1 is SGHRS, CDR2 YFSETQ. CDR3 length: 15 amino acids. The CDR3 region is CASSLGPEGGTEAFF. The CDR3 nucleotides are TGCGCCAGCAGCTTGGGCCCAGAAGGAGGGACTGAAGCTTTCTTT.

This chain connects TRBV7-8 to TRBJ2-5, with a weak D call TRBD2 (6 bases). This CDR3 is built from 15 residues. CDR1 SGHVS and CDR2 FQNEAQ come from the germline V gene. V gave up 4 bases and J gave up 3 bases, with 15 bases separating them. The CDR3 here is CASSSPKGGKETQYF. The CDR3 DNA sequence: TGTGCCAGCAGCTCCCCTAAAGGCGGGAAAGAGACCCAGTACTTC. Variable domain in full (rest from reference TRBV7-8 and TRBJ2-5): GAGVSQSPRYKVAKRGQDVALRCDPISGHVSLFWYQQALGQGPEFLTYFQNEAQLDKSGLPSDRFFAERPEGSVSTLKIQRTQQEDSAVYLCASSSPKGGKETQYFGPGTRLLVL.

The J gene is TRBJ2-5, the V gene TRBV5-1; D not resolved. CDR1 SGHRS and CDR2 YFSETQ come from the germline V gene. CDR3 length: 14 residues. V lost 0 bases and J lost 5, with 11 bases in between. The CDR3 reads CASSLVGEEETQYF. The CDR3 region has the DNA TGCGCCAGCAGCTTGGTTGGCGAGGAGGAGACCCAGTACTTC.

V is TRBV23-1 and J is TRBJ2-6; D unclear. TRBV23-1 carries the ORF label, with uncertain function. There are 16 residues in the CDR3. V was shortened by 4 bases and J by 1 base, with 11 bases between the two germline ends. CDR3 sequence (DNA): TGCGCCAGCAGTCTTAGTAGCTGGTCTGGGGCCAACGTCCTGACTTTC. This encodes CASSLSSWSGANVLTF.

The chain recombines TRBV11-2 with TRBJ2-5; TRBD1 is a possible D gene (5 bases). Looked up from germline, CDR1 is SGHAT and CDR2 is FQNNGV. Deletions cut 3 bases from V and 6 bases from J, with 14 bases between. The CDR3 loop spans 14 amino acids. CDR3 loop: CASSFGAAVQTQYF. CDR3 nucleotides: TGTGCCAGCAGCTTTGGGGCTGCAGTTCAGACCCAGTACTTC.

The CDR3 DNA sequence: TGTGCCAGCAGTGACCCTAAAACCACAGCCTACAATGAGCAGTTCTTC. It codes for CASSDPKTTAYNEQFF. The chain carries TRBV2 and TRBJ2-1, with no clear D. Germline-derived CDR1 and CDR2 are SNHLY and FYNNEI. The CDR3 runs to 16 residues. Trimming removed 3 bases at V and 2 bases at J, with 14 bases between.

The rearrangement links TRBV12-5 to TRBJ1-2, with 9 nucleotides matching TRBD1. Germline lookup yields CDR1 LGHNT and CDR2 FRNRAP. The CDR3 length is 12 residues. After removal of 5 bases from V and 5 bases from J, the junction contained 0 bases not matched to a gene. In DNA form, the CDR3 reads TGTGCTAGTGGTGGACAGGGGTATGGCTACACCTTC. Amino acids: CASGGQGYGYTF.

About this clone: Distinct nucleotide sequences in the sample also encode this CDR3. The chain carries TRBV15 and TRBJ2-5, with 9 bases fitting TRBD1. The CDR3 runs to 14 residues. After removal of 1 base from V and 3 bases from J, the junction contained 0 bases not matched to a gene. The germline gives CDR1 LNHNV, CDR2 YYDKDF (reference sequence). CDR3 sequence (DNA): TGTGCCACCAGCAGAGGGACAGGGGAAGAGACCCAGTACTTC. Translation: CATSRGTGEETQYF. Full variable domain (rest looked up from reference TRBV15 and TRBJ2-5): DAMVIQNPRYQVTQFGKPVTLSCSQTLNHNVMYWYQQKSSQAPKLLFHYYDKDFNNEADTPDNFQSRRPNTSFCFLDIRSPGLGDTAMYLCATSRGTGEETQYFGPGTRLLVL.

The rearrangement joins TRBV4-1 to TRBJ2-2, with D perhaps matching TRBD2 (7 bases). Germline-derived CDR1 and CDR2 are MGHRA and YSYEKL. The CDR3 loop spans 17 amino acids. The V gene lost 1 base and the J gene lost 3 bases, with 15 bases spanning the gap. CDR3 bases: TGCGCCAGCAGCCAAGCCGGCGGGGGCAAGTACACCGGGGAGCTGTTTTTT. Translation gives CASSQAGGGKYTGELFF.

This sequence joins TRBV18 and TRBJ2-7; 8 bases agree with TRBD1. The CDR3 has 16 residues. The V and J ends lost 5 bases and 1 base, in that order; junction bases with no gene match: 10. The germline gives CDR1 KGHSH, CDR2 LQKENI. CDR3 nucleotide sequence: TGTGCCAGCTCATCCGGGACAGGTGTTAAATCCTACGAGCAGTACTTC. Protein: CASSSGTGVKSYEQYF.

The V call is TRBV7-2, the J call TRBJ2-5, with 10 bases fitting TRBD2. This CDR3 has 16 amino acids. J was trimmed by 4 bases and V by 4 bases; bases with no gene match: 9. Germline V gives CDR1 SGHTA, CDR2 FQGNSA. The CDR3 sequence: CASSSAISGRAETQYF. DNA of the CDR3: TGTGCCAGCAGCTCCGCGATCAGCGGGAGGGCAGAGACCCAGTACTTC.

J is TRBJ1-1 and V is TRBV9; D possibly corresponds to TRBD1 (6 bases). V shed 0 bases and J shed 11 bases, with 20 bases lying between them. CDR1 is SGDLS and CDR2 is YYNGEE in the germline V gene. This CDR3 has 15 amino acids. CDR3 protein: CASSVEGSGQGGAFF. The CDR3 DNA follows: TGTGCCAGCAGCGTAGAAGGGAGCGGACAAGGGGGTGCTTTCTTT.

A single count supports this clone. The chain recombines TRBV6-5 with TRBJ2-7; 10 nucleotides agree with TRBD2. The CDR3 spans 13 residues. Germline V CDR1 and CDR2: MNHEY, SVGAGI. The J segment lost 3 bases and the V segment lost 8 bases, leaving 4 bases of the junction unmatched. The CDR3: CASARTSGYEQYF. CDR3 nucleotide sequence: TGTGCCAGCGCTAGGACTAGCGGCTACGAGCAGTACTTC.

For the CDR3, the DNA is TGTGCCAGCAGGGGACTAGCAGAATACAATGAGCAGTTCTTC. Translation gives CASRGLAEYNEQFF. The rearrangement links TRBV6-5 to TRBJ2-1, with 9 bases matching TRBD2. Germline CDR1 and CDR2: MNHEY and SVGAGI. The length of the CDR3 is 14 residues. J lost 4 bases, V lost 6 bases, and 4 bases had no gene match.

The chain recombines TRBV11-2 with TRBJ1-1; no clear D gene. CDR3 length equals 15 residues. Germline V gene sequence: CDR1 SGHAT, CDR2 FQNNGV. Trimming removed 5 bases from V and 1 base from J, with 14 bases in between. DNA of the CDR3: TGTGCCAGCAGCCCTGGAGGGCTCCCGAACACTGAAGCTTTCTTT. It is translated as CASSPGGLPNTEAFF.

The rearrangement uses TRBV18 and TRBJ1-6; D unclear. Trimming shortened V by 1 base and J by 9 bases, and 10 bases separated the two germline ends. This CDR3 comprises 14 residues. Germline V gene sequence: CDR1 KGHSH, CDR2 LQKENI. Here the CDR3 reads CASSPQRVGSPLHF. CDR3 coding DNA: TGTGCCAGCTCACCACAGAGGGTTGGTTCACCCCTCCACTTT.

The J gene is TRBJ2-3, the V gene TRBV6-1, with D possibly being TRBD1 (6 bases). The CDR3 contains 16 residues. The germline gives CDR1 MNHNS, CDR2 SASEGT. Trimming took off 3 bases at V and 4 bases at J, with 17 bases between the two ends. The chain's CDR3 is CASSDRGVFGADTQYF. The DNA for the CDR3 is TGTGCCAGCAGTGACAGGGGAGTTTTTGGTGCAGATACGCAGTATTTT.

The V and J genes are TRBV7-2 and TRBJ2-7; the match to TRBD2 covers 8 bases. Germline V gives CDR1 SGHTA, CDR2 FQGNSA. V lost 2 bases and J lost 4; bases outside the gene matches: 7. This CDR3 is 15 amino acids long. CDR3 coding DNA: TGTGCCAGCAGCTTAATGCCAGCGGGAGTTTACGAGCAGTACTTC. Amino acids: CASSLMPAGVYEQYF.

The V and J genes are TRBV28 and TRBJ1-2; 8 bases are shared with TRBD1. Germline V gene lookup returns CDR1 MDHEN and CDR2 SYDVKM. The CDR3 sequence is 14 residues long. The V gene end was trimmed by 5 bases and the J gene end by 4 bases; junction bases not matched to a gene: 6. The CDR3 loop reads CASSQTGGSYGYTF. CDR3 in DNA: TGTGCCAGCAGTCAAACAGGGGGAAGCTATGGCTACACCTTC.

The rearrangement uses TRBV5-4 and TRBJ2-5; possibly TRBD1 for D (5 bases). The CDR3 is 12 amino acids. The ends were cut back, 7 bases at V and 0 bases at J, with 7 bases in the middle. Germline lookup yields CDR1 SGHNT and CDR2 YYREEE (reference sequence). CDR3 loop: CASQGYQETQYF. CDR3 coding DNA: TGTGCCAGCCAGGGCTACCAAGAGACCCAGTACTTC.

The chain recombines TRBV10-3 with TRBJ1-1; D is unclear. CDR3 length: 17 residues. V was shortened by 5 bases and J by 1 base, with 20 bases between the two germline ends. The germline gives CDR1 ENHRY, CDR2 SYGVKD. CDR3 nucleotide sequence: TGTGCCATCAGTCGAGCTCGGGATACAACACCGAACACTGAAGCTTTCTTT. Protein product: CAISRARDTTPNTEAFF.

This clone was detected once. The chain employs TRBV7-2 and TRBJ1-3; D is possibly TRBD1 (5 bases). Germline V lookup: CDR1 SGHTA, CDR2 FQGNSA. V lost 5 bases and J 3 bases, leaving 11 bases between the germline ends. This CDR3 is 14 amino acids long. CDR3 sequence reads: CASSPQGNGNTIYF. The DNA of the CDR3 is TGTGCCAGCAGCCCTCAGGGTAATGGAAACACCATATATTTT.

The rearrangement joins TRBV29-1 to TRBJ2-7, with D possibly TRBD1 on 6 matching bases. Germline V gene sequence: CDR1 SQVTM, CDR2 ANQGSEA. Trimming removed 7 bases at V and 3 bases at J, with 16 bases between. This CDR3 comprises 13 residues. The CDR3 spells CSARTDVDYEQYF. CDR3 nucleotides: TGCAGCGCTCGGACAGATGTGGACTACGAGCAGTACTTC.

This rearrangement joins TRBV6-5 to TRBJ1-6; TRBD1 is a possible D gene (5 bases). The CDR3 length is 15 residues. Germline V gene data show CDR1 as MNHEY and CDR2 as SVGAGI. The germline V and J ends were trimmed by 6 bases and 2 bases, with 11 bases remaining between them. The CDR3 DNA reads TGTGCCAGCAGGGGGGAGGGTACCTATAATTCACCCCTCCACTTT. This codes for CASRGEGTYNSPLHF.